This T cell receptor (beta chain) was identified during a study of blood T cell repertoires in COVID-19. Study as a whole: Specimens from acute and convalescent COVID-19 originated in the United States, Italy and Spain. T cells, B-cell-depleted T cells, or PBMCs supplied cDNA or gDNA.

In the authors' workflow: Cell counts per sample came from amplifying reference gene primers. Sequencing used immunoSEQ multiplex PCR; TCRdb keeps in-frame clones, though not all of them. Clonal size and the V and J genes are those of that table, whereas D and trimming came from the DNA. The table lists 60,000 to 75,000 clones, 76% of them singletons, with around 6.4% in the top ten. The CDR3 is 13 residues long. V lost 4 bases, J lost 6 bases, and 11 bases lay in between. Germline V CDR1 and CDR2: SGHTA, FQGTGA. V is TRBV7-3 and J is TRBJ2-3; D gene unclear. The receptor was derived from a woman aged 50 to 60 with active or convalescent COVID-19. Material: peripheral blood. The CDR3 region is CASSSYPLDTQYF. CDR3 coding DNA: TGTGCCAGCAGCTCCTACCCGTTGGATACGCAGTATTTT. The full variable domain, in which reference TRBV7-3 and TRBJ2-3 provide the parts outside the CDR3, is GAGVSQTPSNKVTEKGKYVELRCDPISGHTALYWYRQSLGQGPEFLIYFQGTGAADDSGLPNDRFFAVRPEGSVSTLKIQRTERGDSAVYLCASSSYPLDTQYFGPGTRLTVL.